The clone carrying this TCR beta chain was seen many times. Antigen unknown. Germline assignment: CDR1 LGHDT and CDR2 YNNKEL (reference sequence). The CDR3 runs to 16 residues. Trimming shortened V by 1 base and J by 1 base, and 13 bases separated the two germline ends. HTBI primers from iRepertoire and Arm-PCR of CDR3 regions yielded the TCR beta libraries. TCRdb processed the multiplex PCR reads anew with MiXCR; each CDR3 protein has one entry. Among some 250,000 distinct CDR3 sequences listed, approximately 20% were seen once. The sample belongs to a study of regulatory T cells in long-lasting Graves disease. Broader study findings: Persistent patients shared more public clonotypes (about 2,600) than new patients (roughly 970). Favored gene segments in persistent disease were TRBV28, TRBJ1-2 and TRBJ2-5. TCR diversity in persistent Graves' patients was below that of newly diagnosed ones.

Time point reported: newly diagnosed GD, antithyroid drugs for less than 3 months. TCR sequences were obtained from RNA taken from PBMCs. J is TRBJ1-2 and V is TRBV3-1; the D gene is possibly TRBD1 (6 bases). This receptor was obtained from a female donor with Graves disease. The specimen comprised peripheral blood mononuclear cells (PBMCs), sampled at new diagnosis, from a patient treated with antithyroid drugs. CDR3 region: CASSQGGRGYNYGYTF. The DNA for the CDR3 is TGTGCCAGCAGCCAAGGGGGCAGGGGCTATAACTATGGCTACACCTTC.